This record covers a single TCR beta chain. This clonotype came up a few times. What antigen it recognizes has not been identified. No per-base quality is available; no much larger clone lies one base away. This entry is derived from a study of response to subunit inactivated influenza vaccine (dated by TCRdb to 2016 to 2019). Regarding the complete study: Deep quantitative profiling of the T cell receptor repertoire was used in the study to follow responses to a trivalent subunit inactivated influenza vaccine.

Beyond this particular receptor, the publication reports: According to the authors, only a limited number of new T cells may be recruited by each seasonal influenza vaccination.

From the cysteine up to the phenylalanine, the CDR3 has a length of 14 residues. The entry retains the CDR3 DNA only, 42 bases that are in frame from base 1. A distance of 10 bases separates the germline ends of V and J, which lose 3 bases and 5 bases respectively. According to the germline V gene, CDR1 reads SGHTA and CDR2 reads FQGNSA. The library was generated by RT-PCR. Sequencing took place on an Illumina HiSeq 2500. TCRdb ran its own pipeline on the public reads, namely fastp trimming at Q25 and MiXCR clone calling, and kept in-frame beta chains. Every CDR3 protein is listed once, alongside the most common genes and DNA of its rows. This sample lists 600,000 to 850,000 distinct CDR3 sequences; 14% were detected once. The ten top clones hold around 7.6% of the sample.

This specimen was PBMCs from blood, taken less than 15 days before vaccination. The V and J segments used are TRBV7-2 and TRBJ1-4; TRBD1 might be the D gene, on 5 matching bases. The source of this sequence is a man aged 50 to 60 who received an inactivated influenza vaccine. Donor details come from another sample of the same person, matched by shared clones. Here the CDR3 is given as CASSLTWGNEKLFF. The nucleotide sequence reads as follows: TGTGCCAGCAGCTTGACCTGGGGGAATGAAAAACTGTTTTTT. Outside the CDR3, residues come from the reference TRBV7-2 and TRBJ1-4 proteins, so the full variable domain is: GAGVSQSPSNKVTEKGKDVELRCDPISGHTALYWYRQSLGQGLEFLIYFQGNSAPDKSGLPSDRFSAERTGGSVSTLTIQRTQQEDSAVYLCASSLTWGNEKLFFGSGTQLSVL.